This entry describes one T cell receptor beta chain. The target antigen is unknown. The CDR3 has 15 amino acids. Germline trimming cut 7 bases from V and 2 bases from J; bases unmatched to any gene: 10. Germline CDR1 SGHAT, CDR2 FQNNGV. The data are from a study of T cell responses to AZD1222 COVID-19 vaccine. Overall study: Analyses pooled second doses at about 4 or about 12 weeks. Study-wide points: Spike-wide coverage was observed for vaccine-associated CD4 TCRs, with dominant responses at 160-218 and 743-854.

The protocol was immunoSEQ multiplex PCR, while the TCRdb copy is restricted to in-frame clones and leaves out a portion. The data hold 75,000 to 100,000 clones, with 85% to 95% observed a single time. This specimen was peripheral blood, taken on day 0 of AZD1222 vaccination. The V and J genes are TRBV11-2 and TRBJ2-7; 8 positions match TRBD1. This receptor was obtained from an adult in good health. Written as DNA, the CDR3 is TGTGCCAGCAAACTACACGGACAGGGCGCCTACGAGCAGTACTTC. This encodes CASKLHGQGAYEQYF.